These T cell receptor beta chains were read from a single sample in a study of identical twins. One entry per CDR3 protein, called by TCRdb with MiXCR from the 5' RACE reads. The profile shows about 520,000 distinct CDR3 sequences, around 20% of them singletons. This sample was shared with a second study, whose subject was T cells expressing NK-cell markers.

Material for sequencing was CD4+ T cells sorted from blood. The source of these receptors is a young woman in good health. The CDR3 runs from the conserved cysteine through the conserved F or W.

length | V | CDR3
15 | TRBV20-1 | CSAREGREYTVTQYF
16 | TRBV6-5 | CASSYSHFTLTGELFF
15 | TRBV10-3 | CAISESIAGGNEQYF
16 | TRBV20-1 | CSAYRGGEAGKNIQYF
14 | TRBV20-1 | CSALHGGLNQPQHF
13 | TRBV18 | CASSPLRADTQYF
15 | TRBV5-1 | CASSPGGTGPNEQYF
17 | TRBV6-2/TRBV6-3 | CASSSRRLAGDLDEQFF
15 | TRBV18 | CASSPDVTLFTEAFF
16 | TRBV7-2 | CASSLTWTSGSYEQYF
16 | TRBV6-5 | CASSYTRLALWQTQYF
14 | TRBV10-3 | CAISEVDSNQPQHF
13 | TRBV6-5 | CASSYSRGTTQYF
13 | TRBV9 | CASSVGGSQAQYF
18 | TRBV20-1 | CSARVASGNQSIYNEQFF
15 | TRBV7-6 | CASSLSPPGQGTQYF
15 | TRBV12-3/TRBV12-4 | CASRPWGGAGSPLHF
12 | TRBV7-2 | CASSRTTDTQYF
11 | TRBV2 | CASTDWGGYTF
14 | TRBV18 | CASSRTGIGGEQYF
17 | TRBV4-1 | CASSQLGTSGSGGGMFF
17 | TRBV7-3 | CASSFSGTSGSSYEQYF
16 | TRBV2 | CASSEGTSGRADTQYF
13 | TRBV12-3/TRBV12-4 | CASSDRTAYTIYF
13 | TRBV12-3/TRBV12-4 | CASSLLDRRVQYF
16 | TRBV6-1 | CASSPFSDSTENIQYF
12 | TRBV12-3/TRBV12-4 | CASSFFHNEQFF
16 | TRBV20-1 | CCAPTGGVNTNTEAFF
14 | TRBV9 | CASSVAAYTDTQYF
17 | TRBV20-1 | CSSRRSRPQGDLGGYTF
13 | TRBV20-1 | CSARREGTDTQYF
15 | TRBV20-1 | CSARDHSQSWHEQFF
15 | TRBV6-5 | CASSYSRAGGYEQYF
15 | TRBV7-8 | CASSLAETSGRELFF
13 | TRBV10-1 | CASSPQFGETQYF
14 | TRBV19 | CASSQRTTNEKLFF
15 | TRBV21-1 | CASSKWRQQNYGYTF
12 | TRBV7-9 | CASSLLREKLFF
14 | TRBV5-1 | CASSYQGEGSPLHF
14 | TRBV20-1 | CSASDGVKSYEQYF
13 | TRBV20-1 | CSARGGQGYEQYF
16 | TRBV12-3/TRBV12-4 | CASSLASGTKTGELFF
16 | TRBV7-9 | CASSSPAGGPTDTQYF
13 | TRBV29-1 | CSGWGQGNTEAFF
16 | TRBV6-1 | CASRPGGLRMNTEAFF
12 | TRBV7-9 | CASSRTGVEQFF
12 | TRBV5-1 | CAIRQDGYGYTF
14 | TRBV27 | CASSLIRDGQPQHF
14 | TRBV15 | CATSRGGAHNEQFF